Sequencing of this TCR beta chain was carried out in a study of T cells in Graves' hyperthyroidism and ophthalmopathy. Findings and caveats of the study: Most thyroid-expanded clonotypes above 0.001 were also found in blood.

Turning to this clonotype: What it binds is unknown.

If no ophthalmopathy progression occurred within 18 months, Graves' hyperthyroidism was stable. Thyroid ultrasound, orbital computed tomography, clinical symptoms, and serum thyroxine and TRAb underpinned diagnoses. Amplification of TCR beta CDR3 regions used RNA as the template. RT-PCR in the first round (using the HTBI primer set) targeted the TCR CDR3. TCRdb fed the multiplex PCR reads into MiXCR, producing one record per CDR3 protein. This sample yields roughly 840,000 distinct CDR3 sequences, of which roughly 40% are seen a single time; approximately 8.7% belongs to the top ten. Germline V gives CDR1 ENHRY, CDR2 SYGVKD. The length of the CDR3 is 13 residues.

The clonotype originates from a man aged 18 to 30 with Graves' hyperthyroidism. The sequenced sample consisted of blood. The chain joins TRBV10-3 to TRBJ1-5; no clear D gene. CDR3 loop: CARRASGNQPQHF. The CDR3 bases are TGTGCTAGAAGGGCGTCGGGCAATCAGCCCCAGCATTTT.